This T cell receptor (beta chain) originates from a study of cytomegalovirus exposure and HLA in healthy donors. Study-wide results and caveats: Among the most significant clusters, several appeared linked to common viral pathogens in a later analysis. A later analysis, which compared TCR beta chains of equal frequency, found the HLA-associated ones more clonally expanded.

The CDR3 runs 13 residues. Germline V lookup: CDR1 SEHNR, CDR2 FQNEAQ (reference sequence). Each donor was nominally healthy when sampled (though unrecorded immune exposures were likely). Primers included in the PCR were 60 Vbeta and 13 Jbeta primers. The protocol was immunoSEQ multiplex PCR, while the TCRdb copy is restricted to in-frame clones and leaves out a portion. The sample has about 120,000 clones, 77% seen once; the top ten hold 10% to 11%. In regard to this clone: Its antigen is unidentified. One end of the junction does not line up with germline, which may come from a read error.

This receptor was obtained from a man aged 35-49 years in good health and CMV-seropositive. The gene calls are TRBV7-9 and TRBJ2-7; a possible D gene is TRBD1 (6 bases). The sample taken for sequencing was PBMCs. The CDR3 DNA sequence: TGTTCCAGCAGCCCCGAGTGGGACAACGAGCAGTACTTC. Protein product: CSSSPEWDNEQYF.